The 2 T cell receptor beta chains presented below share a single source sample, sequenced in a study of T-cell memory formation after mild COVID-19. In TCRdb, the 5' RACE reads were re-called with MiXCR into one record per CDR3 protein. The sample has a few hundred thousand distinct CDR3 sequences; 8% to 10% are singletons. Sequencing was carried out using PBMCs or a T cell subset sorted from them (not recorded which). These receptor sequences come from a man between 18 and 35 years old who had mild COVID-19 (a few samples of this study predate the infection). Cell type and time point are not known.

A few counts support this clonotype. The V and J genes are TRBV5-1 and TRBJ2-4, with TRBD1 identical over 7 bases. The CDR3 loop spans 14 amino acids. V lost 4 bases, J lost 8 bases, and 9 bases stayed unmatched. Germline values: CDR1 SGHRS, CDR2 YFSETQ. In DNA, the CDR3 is TGCGCCAGCAGCGCCGGGACAGCTGGGGACATTCAGTACTTC. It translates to CASSAGTAGDIQYF.

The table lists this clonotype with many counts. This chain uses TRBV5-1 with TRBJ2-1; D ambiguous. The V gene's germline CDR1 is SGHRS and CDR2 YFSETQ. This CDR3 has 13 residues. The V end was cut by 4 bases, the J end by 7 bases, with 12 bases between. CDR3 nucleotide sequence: TGCGCCAGCAGCCTCCCAAGTGGGAATGAGCAGTTCTTC. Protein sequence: CASSLPSGNEQFF.